These 10 T cell receptor beta chains share one sample of origin, sequenced in a study of T cells in Graves' hyperthyroidism and ophthalmopathy (dated by TCRdb to about 2019). Library generation was performed with multiplex PCR. Sequenced on an Illumina HiSeq 2000. Amplification of TCR beta CDR3 regions was carried out from RNA transcripts. A first-round RT-PCR of the TCR CDR3 used the HTBI primer set with the Qiagen OneStep RT-PCR kit. The raw public data were reprocessed by TCRdb itself: fastp quality trimming at Q25, MiXCR clonotype calling, in-frame beta chains only. Each CDR3 protein gets just one entry, which takes the most common genes and DNA from the rows behind it. The sample table records some 360,000 distinct CDR3 sequences; 14% of these occur just once. The ten largest clones represent 8% to 13% of the sample. Sequencing was carried out using blood. These TCRs come from a woman aged 55-70 years with Graves' hyperthyroidism.

Many counts were recorded for this clonotype. J is TRBJ2-3 and V is TRBV2; D gene uncertain. V lost 3 bases to trimming and J lost 5 bases, with 6 bases between them. The CDR3 spans 12 residues. Germline-derived CDR1 and CDR2 are SNHLY and FYNNEI. The CDR3: CASSEDGDTQYF. The CDR3 nucleotides read TGTGCCAGCAGTGAGGATGGAGATACGCAGTATTTT. Looking up the rest from reference TRBV2 and TRBJ2-3 gives the full variable domain: EPEVTQTPSHQVTQMGQEVILRCVPISNHLYFYWYRQILGQKVEFLVSFYNNEISEKSEIFDDQFSVERPDGSNFTLKIRSTKLEDSAMYFCASSEDGDTQYFGPGTRLTVL.

This clonotype came up many times. This chain links TRBV2 with TRBJ2-2, with 7 bases fitting TRBD1. V shed 6 bases, J shed 7 bases, and the junction held 5 bases outside the gene matches. This CDR3 is 13 amino acids long. Germline CDR1 reads SNHLY; CDR2 reads FYNNEI. The CDR3 spells CASRTGQVGELFF. CDR3 coding DNA: TGTGCCAGCAGAACCGGACAGGTCGGGGAGCTGTTTTTT.

This clonotype was detected ten times or more. The CDR3 loop reads CASSHTSVTTDTQYF. The DNA of the CDR3 is TGTGCCAGCAGCCATACTTCCGTGACCACAGATACGCAGTATTTT. The genes are TRBV11-2 and TRBJ2-3; D is ambiguous. Germline CDR1 and CDR2: SGHAT and FQNNGV. The CDR3 spans 15 residues. The V end was cut by 5 bases, the J end by 2 bases, with 14 bases between.

V usage is TRBV5-6 and J usage is TRBJ2-7; 9 bases fit TRBD2. Germline CDR1 SGHDT, CDR2 YYEEEE. The V and J ends lost 2 bases and 3 bases, in that order; junction bases with no gene match: 3. The CDR3 spans 14 residues. This CDR3 is CASSFAGGVYEQYF. CDR3 in DNA: TGTGCCAGCAGCTTCGCGGGAGGGGTCTACGAGCAGTACTTC.

This clonotype occurred many times. The genes are TRBV28 and TRBJ2-2; a possible D gene is TRBD2 (6 bases). The CDR3 length is 15 residues. V dropped 6 bases and J dropped 0 bases, with 11 bases sitting between them. CDR1 and CDR2 from the germline V gene are MDHEN and SYDVKM. The CDR3 DNA follows: TGTGCCAGCAGCTTAGCGGCCGCGAACACCGGGGAGCTGTTTTTT. The encoded protein is CASSLAAANTGELFF.

This clonotype was seen ten or more times. The CDR3 loop reads CASSLGPQPTEAFF. CDR3 coding DNA: TGTGCCAGCAGCTTAGGCCCTCAGCCCACTGAAGCTTTCTTT. The chain is built from TRBV7-3 and TRBJ1-1; D is unclear. The germline gives CDR1 SGHTA, CDR2 FQGTGA. This CDR3 contains 14 residues. The ends were cut back, 2 bases at V and 4 bases at J, with 11 bases in the middle.

The chain recombines TRBV15 with TRBJ1-5, with TRBD1 as a possible D gene (6 bases). This CDR3 has 18 amino acids. Trimming took off 3 bases at V and 1 base at J, with 19 bases between the two ends. Germline CDR1 and CDR2: LNHNV and YYDKDF (reference sequence). CDR3 coding DNA: TGTGCCACCAGCAGTCCTATTGGCGGCAGGGGAAGCAATCAGCCCCAGCATTTT. It translates to CATSSPIGGRGSNQPQHF.

This clonotype was detected ten times or more. This sequence joins TRBV12-3 or TRBV12-4 and TRBJ2-5; 10 bases are shared with TRBD1. Trimming removed 3 bases from V and 5 bases from J; junction bases left unmatched: 3. This CDR3 spans 14 amino acids. CDR3 in DNA: TGTGCCAGCAGTTTCGACAGGGGGCCCGAGACCCAGTACTTC. Protein product: CASSFDRGPETQYF.

Only a few counts were recorded for this clonotype. The V call is TRBV14, the J call TRBJ2-1, with D perhaps TRBD1 (5 bases). This CDR3 has 15 amino acids. CDR1 and CDR2 from the germline V gene are SGHDN and FVKESK. V was clipped by 1 base and J by 0 bases, with 7 bases between them. This CDR3 reads CASSQGTSSYNEQFF. As DNA, the CDR3 is TGTGCCAGCAGCCAAGGGACAAGCTCCTACAATGAGCAGTTCTTC.

There are a few counts of this clonotype. The chain recombines TRBV6-5 with TRBJ2-1, with 9 nucleotides matching TRBD1. Trimming removed 2 bases from V and 7 bases from J; junction bases left unmatched: 0. The V gene's germline CDR1 is MNHEY and CDR2 SVGAGI. The length of the CDR3 is 13 residues. The CDR3 here is CASSYDRGNEQFF. CDR3 DNA sequence: TGTGCCAGCAGTTACGACAGGGGGAATGAGCAGTTCTTC.